The clone carrying this T cell receptor (beta chain) came up many times. The antigen remains unidentified. Inclusion characteristics of ophthalmopathy patients comprised a Clinical Activity Score of at least 3, a NOSPECS grade of at least 4, and duration under 3 months. Out of more than 8 ml of fresh peripheral blood came the PBMCs. The sample belongs to a study of T cells in Graves' hyperthyroidism and ophthalmopathy. Study outcomes and limitations: The blood repertoire included most of the expanded thyroid clonotypes above 0.001.

Researchers amplified the TCR beta CDR3 regions from RNA transcripts. With the HTBI primer set, the TCR CDR3 went through a first round of RT-PCR. TCRdb processed the multiplex PCR reads anew with MiXCR; each CDR3 protein has one entry. The sample holds approximately 430,000 distinct CDR3 sequences; over 12% are singletons and the top ten take about 13%. Trimming at V came to 5 bases and at J to 2 bases, leaving 3 bases not matched to a gene. Germline lookup yields CDR1 MDHEN and CDR2 SYDVKM. There are 15 residues in the CDR3. The chain has TRBV28 and TRBJ2-1, with 10 bases that match TRBD2. The clonotype comes from a man in his late teens or twenties with Graves' ophthalmopathy. Sequencing was done on a sample of blood. CDR3 loop: CASSPLAGTYNEQFF. In DNA form, the CDR3 reads TGTGCCAGCAGTCCACTAGCGGGGACCTACAATGAGCAGTTCTTC.